A single T cell receptor (beta chain) is shown here with its context. It was during active infection that Seattle patients were enrolled and then longitudinally followed. The CDR3 consists of 16 residues. Germline lookup yields CDR1 SGHVS and CDR2 FNYEAQ. V was trimmed by 1 base and J by 2 bases, leaving 11 bases between them. The data were produced by immunoSEQ multiplex PCR, yet TCRdb's version contains in-frame clones alone and is incomplete. The repertoire holds fewer than 300,000 clones, with 70% to 90% as singletons. The record originates from a study of blood T cell repertoires in COVID-19. Study-wide background: Acute and convalescent COVID-19 specimens originated in the United States, Italy and Spain.

The sequenced material came from peripheral blood. This receptor was obtained from a woman in her twenties or thirties with COVID-19, enrolled during active disease. The chain links TRBV7-6 to TRBJ2-2; D perhaps matches TRBD1 (5 bases). The CDR3 DNA reads TGTGCCAGCAGCTTAGGCAGGGTGGGAAACACCGGGGAGCTGTTTTTT. Protein product: CASSLGRVGNTGELFF.